These 30 T cell receptor beta chains share one sample of origin, sequenced in a study of blood T cell repertoires in COVID-19. TCRdb's table, derived via immunoSEQ multiplex PCR, lists solely in-frame clones and lacks some. The table has about 160,000 clones, approximately 85% seen once; the top ten hold about 0.95%. Sequenced material: peripheral blood. The receptors originated from a man between 40 and 49 years old with acute or convalescent COVID-19.

The chain employs TRBV9 and TRBJ1-6; D perhaps matches TRBD1 (5 bases). CDR3 length: 14 amino acids. Looked up from germline, CDR1 is SGDLS and CDR2 is YYNGEE. V lost 3 bases to trimming and J lost 7 bases, with 11 bases between them. The chain's CDR3 is CASSGGGSNSPLHF. The CDR3 bases are TGTGCCAGCAGCGGCGGGGGGAGCAATTCACCCCTCCACTTT.

This chain links TRBV5-1 with TRBJ2-2; D is possibly TRBD1 (5 bases). V lost 0 bases and J 0 bases, leaving 6 bases between the germline ends. Germline loops: CDR1 SGHRS, CDR2 YFSETQ. The CDR3 loop spans 15 amino acids. CDR3 sequence (DNA): TGCGCCAGCAGCTTGGCACAGGCGAACACCGGGGAGCTGTTTTTT. Translation: CASSLAQANTGELFF.

The chain uses TRBV28 and TRBJ1-5, with a possible D match to TRBD1 (6 bases). V shed 6 bases and J shed 2 bases, with 14 bases lying between them. The CDR3 totals 15 residues. In germline, CDR1 is MDHEN, CDR2 SYDVKM. The CDR3 DNA is TGTGCCAGCAGACAGGGAGATCCGGGCAATCAGCCCCAGCATTTT. Translation gives CASRQGDPGNQPQHF.

The rearrangement links TRBV5-1 to TRBJ2-2; 9 positions match TRBD2. The ends lost 3 bases at V and 2 bases at J; junction bases unmatched: 5. Per germline, CDR1 SGHRS and CDR2 YFSETQ. This CDR3 is built from 16 residues. The DNA for the CDR3 is TGCGCCAGCAGCTCTGGGGGACTAGCTAACACCGGGGAGCTGTTTTTT. Protein sequence: CASSSGGLANTGELFF.

The V and J genes are TRBV30 and TRBJ2-7; perhaps TRBD2 as D (6 bases). V was shortened by 1 base and J by 0 bases, with 10 bases between the two germline ends. Germline-derived CDR1 and CDR2 are GTSNPN and SVGIG (reference sequence). The CDR3 totals 14 residues. The CDR3 loop is CAWSGGVISYEQYF. The CDR3 nucleotides read TGTGCCTGGAGTGGCGGGGTGATCTCCTACGAGCAGTACTTC.

This clone was detected once. The chain is built from TRBV5-5 and TRBJ1-2, with TRBD1 matching over 7 bases. Germline CDR1 SGHKS, CDR2 YYEKEE (reference sequence). This CDR3 is 15 amino acids long. J was trimmed by 2 bases and V by 4 bases; bases with no gene match: 8. This CDR3 reads CASSPTGTLNYGYTF. CDR3 DNA: TGTGCCAGCAGCCCGACAGGGACGCTAAACTATGGCTACACCTTC.

V gene TRBV1 combines with J gene TRBJ1-5. TRBV1 is listed as a pseudogene. CDR3 length: 15 amino acids. DNA of the CDR3: TGCACCAGCAGTCCCGGGGTTGCAAGCAATCAGCCCCAGCATTTT. It encodes CTSSPGVASNQPQHF.

The J gene is TRBJ1-2, the V gene TRBV3-1 (or the pseudogene TRBV3-2); D may be TRBD1 (5 bases). The CDR3 is 14 residues long. Germline CDR1 LGHDT, CDR2 YNNKEL (reference sequence). Deletions cut 1 base from V and 3 bases from J, with 9 bases between. In DNA form, the CDR3 reads TGTGCCAGCAGCCAAGCGGGGGGGTACTATGGCTACACCTTC. Translation gives CASSQAGGYYGYTF.

The V gene is TRBV5-4, the J gene TRBJ1-2; maybe TRBD1 (5 bases). The V and J ends lost 1 base and 6 bases respectively, with 16 bases between them. Germline V lookup: CDR1 SGHNT, CDR2 YYREEE (reference sequence). There are 15 residues in the CDR3. The CDR3 sequence is CASSLRRGPVHGYTF. The CDR3, as DNA: TGTGCCAGCAGCTTGAGGAGGGGCCCAGTTCATGGCTACACCTTC. The full variable domain, its missing parts supplied by reference TRBV5-4 and TRBJ1-2, is ETGVTQSPTHLIKTRGQQVTLRCSSQSGHNTVSWYQQALGQGPQFIFQYYREEENGRGNFPPRFSGLQFPNYSSELNVNALELDDSALYLCASSLRRGPVHGYTFGSGTRLTVV.

This chain connects TRBV5-1 to TRBJ2-3, with 8 bases fitting TRBD2. The germline CDR1 and CDR2 sequences are SGHRS and YFSETQ. This CDR3 is 16 amino acids long. Trimming took 2 bases from V and 1 from J; bases not matched to a gene: 6. DNA of the CDR3: TGCGCCAGCAGCTTACCTCTAGCGGGTGGCACAGATACGCAGTATTTT. It encodes CASSLPLAGGTDTQYF. The whole variable domain, filled in from reference TRBV5-1 and TRBJ2-3, reads KAGVTQTPRYLIKTRGQQVTLSCSPISGHRSVSWYQQTPGQGLQFLFEYFSETQRNKGNFPGRFSGRQFSNSRSEMNVSTLELGDSALYLCASSLPLAGGTDTQYFGPGTRLTVL.

The V call is TRBV19, the J call TRBJ1-2, with TRBD1 matching 9 bases. This CDR3 is 16 amino acids long. Germline V gene data show CDR1 as LNHDA and CDR2 as SQIVND (reference sequence). Trimming removed 5 bases from V and 7 bases from J; junction bases left unmatched: 14. The CDR3 nucleotides are TGTGCCAGTAGTTCATCCGGGACAGGGCGGATAGGTGGCTACACCTTC. This gives the protein CASSSSGTGRIGGYTF.

The chain carries TRBV29-1 and TRBJ2-5; 9 bases are shared with TRBD2. J was trimmed by 7 bases and V by 3 bases; bases with no gene match: 12. The CDR3 covers 15 residues. Per germline, CDR1 SQVTM and CDR2 ANQGSEA. The CDR3 loop is CSVDPSGEYVGTQYF. In DNA, the CDR3 is TGCAGCGTTGATCCTAGCGGGGAGTATGTGGGGACCCAGTACTTC.

The chain joins TRBV24-1 to TRBJ1-3, with TRBD1 matching 8 bases. The CDR3 has 15 amino acids. J gave up 8 bases and V 3 bases, and 8 bases lay outside the gene matches. Germline V CDR1 and CDR2: KGHDR, SFDVKD. In nucleotides, the CDR3 is TGTGCCACCAGTGATGACAGGGGTGCAAGAGACACCATATATTTT. Translating it yields CATSDDRGARDTIYF.

CDR3 in amino acids: CASSIPGNYGYTF. The CDR3, as DNA: TGTGCCAGTAGTATCCCGGGTAACTATGGCTACACCTTC. The chain joins TRBV19 to TRBJ1-2; the D is unclear. Trimming pared 3 bases from V and 1 base from J, leaving 6 bases between. In germline, CDR1 is LNHDA, CDR2 SQIVND (reference sequence). The CDR3 contains 13 residues.

The DNA for the CDR3 is TGCGCCAGCAGCCAAGAGGTAGGGGAAACTTTCTTT. It yields the protein CASSQEVGETFF. V gene TRBV4-3 combines with J gene TRBJ1-1; D is perhaps TRBD1 (5 bases). Germline assignment: CDR1 LGHNA and CDR2 YSLEER. Trimming removed 0 bases at V and 12 bases at J, with 11 bases between. The CDR3 totals 12 residues.

V gene TRBV7-8 combines with J gene TRBJ1-6; D not certain. The germline V gene encodes CDR1 SGHVS and CDR2 FQNEAQ. With 0 bases removed from V and 6 bases from J, the gap between germline ends came to 15 bases. This CDR3 region has 17 residues. The CDR3 sequence is CASSLAPGPSPNSPLHF. The CDR3 DNA is TGTGCCAGCAGCTTAGCGCCAGGTCCTTCCCCTAATTCACCCCTCCACTTT.

This clone came up once. The chain couples TRBV6-1 to TRBJ1-4, with D possibly matching TRBD1 (5 bases). V was clipped by 0 bases and J by 8 bases, with 13 bases between them. This CDR3 region has 15 residues. Per germline, CDR1 MNHNS and CDR2 SASEGT. The CDR3 is CASSEAGGVGEKLFF. CDR3 nucleotide sequence: TGTGCCAGCAGTGAAGCTGGGGGGGTCGGAGAAAAACTGTTTTTT.

The V and J genes are TRBV9 and TRBJ1-1; D might be TRBD1 (5 bases). Germline V gene lookup returns CDR1 SGDLS and CDR2 YYNGEE. Trimming stripped 4 bases from V and 8 bases from J, with 15 bases between. The CDR3 runs to 13 residues. Written as DNA, the CDR3 is TGTGCCAGCAGCACCTCTGGGGGGATAGAAGCTTTCTTT. Protein product: CASSTSGGIEAFF.

This clone has only one observation. This rearrangement joins TRBV10-1 to TRBJ2-3; no firm D call. Between the trimmed V and J ends, which lost 0 bases and 6 bases, there was a span of 7 bases. Per the germline V gene, CDR1 is WNHNN and CDR2 is SYGVQD (reference sequence). The CDR3 spans 13 residues. Written as DNA, the CDR3 is TGCGCCAGCAGTGAGTCGGGCCCCGATACGCAGTATTTT. This gives the protein CASSESGPDTQYF.

The gene calls are TRBV2 and TRBJ1-5; 8 positions match TRBD1. Germline V gene sequence: CDR1 SNHLY, CDR2 FYNNEI. V trimming: 9 bases; J trimming: 3 bases; junction bases outside the gene matches: 7. This CDR3 has 14 residues. The chain's CDR3 is CASQTGATNQPQHF. DNA of the CDR3: TGTGCCAGTCAGACAGGGGCCACCAATCAGCCCCAGCATTTT.

The J gene is TRBJ1-1, the V gene TRBV5-4; 9 nucleotides match TRBD1. Germline CDR1 reads SGHNT; CDR2 reads YYREEE (reference sequence). Trimming removed 4 bases from V and 7 bases from J; junction bases left unmatched: 8. CDR3 size: 14 residues. CDR3 DNA: TGTGCCAGCAGCCCCACAGGGGGCTCAAATGAAGCTTTCTTT. It codes for CASSPTGGSNEAFF.

The chain carries TRBV5-4 and TRBJ2-3; 11 bases are a match to TRBD2. CDR3 length: 16 residues. The V and J ends lost 0 bases and 2 bases, in that order; junction bases with no gene match: 2. Germline V gene lookup returns CDR1 SGHNT and CDR2 YYREEE (reference sequence). The CDR3 reads CASSLVAGGLTDTQYF. Written as DNA, the CDR3 is TGTGCCAGCAGCTTGGTAGCGGGGGGGCTCACAGATACGCAGTATTTT.

The chain links TRBV5-1 to TRBJ2-5, with D tentatively TRBD2 (5 bases). The CDR3 consists of 14 residues. Germline CDR1 reads SGHRS; CDR2 reads YFSETQ. Trimming took off 5 bases at V and 2 bases at J, with 13 bases between the two ends. CDR3 coding DNA: TGCGCCAGCAGTTGGAGCCCGGGACAAGAGACCCAGTACTTC. Encoded protein: CASSWSPGQETQYF.

The chain is built from TRBV9 and TRBJ1-4; TRBD1 aligns across 7 bases. The ends lost 2 bases at V and 1 base at J; junction bases unmatched: 2. Germline CDR1 is SGDLS and CDR2 is YYNGEE. The CDR3 sequence is 15 residues long. The CDR3 sequence is CASSVGDRTNEKLFF. For the CDR3, the DNA is TGTGCCAGCAGCGTTGGGGACAGAACTAATGAAAAACTGTTTTTT.

The V and J genes are TRBV7-9 and TRBJ1-2; D is unresolved. V was clipped by 5 bases and J by 6 bases, with 16 bases between them. CDR1 SEHNR and CDR2 FQNEAQ come from the germline V gene (reference sequence). CDR3 length equals 14 residues. In nucleotides, the CDR3 is TGTGCCAGCAGCGACACGGGGTCCCGGGATGGCTACACCTTC. Translated: CASSDTGSRDGYTF.

The chain links TRBV28 to TRBJ1-3; 7 nucleotides match TRBD1. J lost 4 bases, V lost 5 bases, and 5 bases had no gene match. Germline-derived CDR1 and CDR2 are MDHEN and SYDVKM. The CDR3 has 14 amino acids. This chain's CDR3 is CASSTTGVGNTIYF. CDR3 DNA: TGTGCCAGCAGTACTACAGGGGTAGGAAACACCATATATTTT.

This clone has a single count. The V and J genes are TRBV28 and TRBJ2-1; D is ambiguous. The CDR3 length is 13 residues. With 4 bases removed from V and 4 bases from J, the gap between germline ends came to 8 bases. Germline-derived CDR1 and CDR2 are MDHEN and SYDVKM. The CDR3 loop is CASSSDTYNEQFF. The CDR3, as DNA: TGTGCCAGCAGTTCCGACACATACAATGAGCAGTTCTTC.

The chain uses TRBV5-1 and TRBJ1-2, with D uncertain. CDR3 size: 15 residues. Trimming removed 0 bases from V and 3 bases from J, with 12 bases in between. Germline CDR1 and CDR2: SGHRS and YFSETQ. This CDR3 reads CASSLGTSGDYGYTF. In DNA form, the CDR3 reads TGCGCCAGCAGCTTGGGGACTTCTGGGGACTATGGCTACACCTTC.

The chain carries TRBV12-3 or TRBV12-4 and TRBJ2-7; 12 positions agree with TRBD1. Trimming cost V 6 bases and J 5 bases; bases outside gene matches: 2. The CDR3 sequence is 13 residues long. The CDR3 here is CASRGTGGHEQYF. The CDR3 bases are TGTGCCAGCAGGGGGACAGGGGGCCACGAGCAGTACTTC.

V is TRBV18 and J is TRBJ1-2, with 7 positions matching TRBD1. J lost 3 bases, V lost 5 bases, and 6 bases had no gene match. In germline, CDR1 is KGHSH, CDR2 LQKENI. The CDR3 consists of 14 residues. This CDR3 reads CASSLATGDYGYTF. The CDR3 bases are TGTGCCAGCTCATTGGCAACAGGGGACTATGGCTACACCTTC.